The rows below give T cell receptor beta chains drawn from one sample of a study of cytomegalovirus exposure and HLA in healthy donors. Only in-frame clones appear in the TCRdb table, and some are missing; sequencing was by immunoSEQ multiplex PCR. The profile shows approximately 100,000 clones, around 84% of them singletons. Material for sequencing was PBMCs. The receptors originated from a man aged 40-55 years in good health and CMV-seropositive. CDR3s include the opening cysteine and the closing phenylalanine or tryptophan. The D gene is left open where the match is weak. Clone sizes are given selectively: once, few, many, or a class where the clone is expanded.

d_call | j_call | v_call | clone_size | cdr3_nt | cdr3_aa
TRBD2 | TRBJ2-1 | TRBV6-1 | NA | TGTGCCAGCAGTGAATCGGGGGGGGCACGGTACAATGAGCAGTTCTTC | CASSESGGARYNEQFF
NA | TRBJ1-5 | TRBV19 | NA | TGTGCCAGTAGTAACACAGGGCCCAATCAGCCCCAGCATTTT | CASSNTGPNQPQHF
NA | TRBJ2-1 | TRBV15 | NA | TGTGCCACCAGCAGACGGACTCACAATGAGCAGTTCTTC | CATSRRTHNEQFF
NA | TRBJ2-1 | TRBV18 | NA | TGTGCCAGCTCACCACAGAGAGGGATGCGCGACAATGAGCAGTTCTTC | CASSPQRGMRDNEQFF
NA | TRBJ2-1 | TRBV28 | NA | TGTGCCAGCCTAGCCCTCAAGTGGAATGAGCAGTTCTTC | CASLALKWNEQFF
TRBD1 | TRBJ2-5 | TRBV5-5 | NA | TGTGCCAGCAGCTATCAGGGGGCGGGGGAGACCCAGTACTTC | CASSYQGAGETQYF
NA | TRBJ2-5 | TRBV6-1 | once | TGTGCCAGCAGTGAAGCGCGACAGTACTCCCGAGAGACCCAGTACTTC | CASSEARQYSRETQYF
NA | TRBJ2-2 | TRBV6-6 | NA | TGTGCCAGCAGGGCCACCCCCACCGGGGAGCTGTTTTTT | CASRATPTGELFF
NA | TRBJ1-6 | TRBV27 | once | TGTGCCAGCTTGCTACGGAGCTCCTATAATTCACCCCTCCACTTT | CASLLRSSYNSPLHF
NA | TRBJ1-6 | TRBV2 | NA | TGTGCCAGCAGTGAGGCGGCCAGAAATTCACCCCTCCACTTT | CASSEAARNSPLHF
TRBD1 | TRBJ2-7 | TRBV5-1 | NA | TGCGCCAGCAGCACCACGACAGGGGCAGAAAACTACGAGCAGTACTTC | CASSTTTGAENYEQYF
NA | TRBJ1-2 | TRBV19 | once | TGTGCCAGTAGTAGGACAGAGGGGATCTATGGCTACACCTTC | CASSRTEGIYGYTF
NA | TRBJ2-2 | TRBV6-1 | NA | TGTGCCAGCAGGCCAGGGCCCGGGGAGCTGTTTTTT | CASRPGPGELFF
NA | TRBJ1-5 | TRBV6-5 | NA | TGTGCCAGCAGCCCGGGGAACCGCAATCAGCCCCAGCATTTT | CASSPGNRNQPQHF
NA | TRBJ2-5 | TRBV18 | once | TGTGCCAGCTCACCACCGGGGGATTTTGGGGGCTATAACTTC | CASSPPGDFGGYNF
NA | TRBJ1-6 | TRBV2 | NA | TGTGCCAGCGAGGAGTATAATTCACCCCTCCACTTT | CASEEYNSPLHF
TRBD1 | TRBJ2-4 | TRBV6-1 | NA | TGTGCCAGCAATTCAGGGGGCCCGATCCAAAACATTCAGTACTTC | CASNSGGPIQNIQYF
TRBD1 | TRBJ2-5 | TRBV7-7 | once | TGTGCTAGCGGAATTGCAGGGGGCGATGAGACCCAGTACTTC | CASGIAGGDETQYF
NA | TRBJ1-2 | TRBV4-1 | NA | TGCGCCAGCAGCCAAGATCGGGGGAGCAATGGCTACACCTTC | CASSQDRGSNGYTF
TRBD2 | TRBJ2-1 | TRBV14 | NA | TGTGCCAGCAGCCAAGCTAGCGGGAGAAGGGATGAGCAGTTCTTC | CASSQASGRRDEQFF
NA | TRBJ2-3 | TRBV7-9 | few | TGTGCCAGCAGCTTATCCGCAGATACGCAGTATTTT | CASSLSADTQYF
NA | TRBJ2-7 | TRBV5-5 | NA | TGTGCCAGCAGCCCTTCACTAGCCTACTCAACCTACGAGCAGTACTTC | CASSPSLAYSTYEQYF
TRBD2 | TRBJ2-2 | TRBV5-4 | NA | TGTGCCAGCAGCTCGGGACTAGCGGGAGACACCGGGGAGCTGTTTTTT | CASSSGLAGDTGELFF
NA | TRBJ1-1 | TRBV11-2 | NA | TGTGCCAGCAGATTAAGGGGAGGGACTGAAGCTTTCTTT | CASRLRGGTEAFF
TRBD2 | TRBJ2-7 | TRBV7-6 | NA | TGTGCCAGCAGCTTAGTTTCCAGCGGATCTAGCGGGCGCCCCTTGTACTTC | CASSLVSSGSSGRPLYF
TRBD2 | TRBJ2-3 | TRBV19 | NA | TGTGCCAGTAACTCGGGACTAGCGGGGGCCGATACGCAGTATTTT | CASNSGLAGADTQYF
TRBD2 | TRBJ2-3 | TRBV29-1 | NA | TGCAGCGTTGAGGCCGCCGGGACTAGCGGCTCAAATACGCAGTATTTT | CSVEAAGTSGSNTQYF
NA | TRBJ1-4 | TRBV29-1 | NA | TGCAGCGTTGAAGAGGGACATCTTAGGGGAAAACTGTTTTTT | CSVEEGHLRGKLFF
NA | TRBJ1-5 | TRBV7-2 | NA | TGTGCCAGCAGCTTGGCGGGAACCCGGGAGCCCCAGCATTTT | CASSLAGTREPQHF
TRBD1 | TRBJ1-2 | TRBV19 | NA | TGTGCCAGTAGCGAGAAAACAGGGGGCAGGGTTGGCTACACCTTC | CASSEKTGGRVGYTF
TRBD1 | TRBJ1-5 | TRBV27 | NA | TGTGCCAGCAGCTATGACAGGGCGGGAAATCAGCCCCAGCATTTT | CASSYDRAGNQPQHF
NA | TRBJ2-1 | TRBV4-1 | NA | TGCGCCAGCAGTGCCGGGCGGGCAAGGCCCAATGAGCAGTTCTTC | CASSAGRARPNEQFF
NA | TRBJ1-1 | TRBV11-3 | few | TGTGCCAGCAGCCCCCACAGGGAGCGGAACACTGAAGCTTTCTTT | CASSPHRERNTEAFF
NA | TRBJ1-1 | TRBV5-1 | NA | TGCGCCAGCAGCTTGGGGGACAATCGGAACACTGAAGCTTTCTTT | CASSLGDNRNTEAFF
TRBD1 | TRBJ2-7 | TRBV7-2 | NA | TGTGCCAGCAGCCTCCAGACAGGGGTGGGTTACGAGCAGTACTTC | CASSLQTGVGYEQYF
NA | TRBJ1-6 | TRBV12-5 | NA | TGTGCTAGTGGTGTAGACTCTTCACCCCTCCACTTT | CASGVDSSPLHF
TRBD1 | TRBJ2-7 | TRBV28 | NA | TGTGCCAGCAGTTTGGGACAGGGGGCAGCGGAGCAGTACTTC | CASSLGQGAAEQYF
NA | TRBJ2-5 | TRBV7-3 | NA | TGTGCCAGCCCCAGGGTTCCCGAGACCCAGTACTTC | CASPRVPETQYF
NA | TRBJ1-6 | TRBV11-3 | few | TGTGCCAGCAGCCGCCGGGTCTCTAATTCACCCCTCCACTTT | CASSRRVSNSPLHF
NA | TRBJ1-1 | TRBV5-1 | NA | TGCGCCAGCAGCTTGGAGATCGGGAACACTGAAGCTTTCTTT | CASSLEIGNTEAFF
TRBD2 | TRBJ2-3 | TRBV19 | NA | TGTGCCAGTAGTATGGGACTAGCAGATACGCAGTATTTT | CASSMGLADTQYF